This T cell receptor (beta chain) came from a study of blood T cell repertoires in COVID-19. The wider study: T cells, B-cell-depleted T cells, or PBMCs supplied cDNA or gDNA.

V was clipped by 5 bases and J by 17 bases, with 24 bases between them. Germline V lookup: CDR1 LNHDA, CDR2 SQIVND (reference sequence). The CDR3 consists of 14 residues. In the original processing: Quantification of nucleated cells was approximated via reference gene primer amplification. The repertoire was sequenced with immunoSEQ multiplex PCR; TCRdb's copy has only in-frame clones and lacks some. V and J calls and clone size are given by that table; D and trimming were obtained from the DNA. The sample carries approximately 250,000 clones, around four fifths recorded once. The clonotype was recovered from a woman aged 55-75 years with active or convalescent COVID-19. The sequenced sample consisted of peripheral blood. The genes are TRBV19 and TRBJ1-4; D call uncertain. In DNA, the CDR3 is TGTGCCAGTAGTCCTAACCATGGTGGGCCCGAGTGTTTTTTT. It specifies CASSPNHGGPECFF.